Given below is one T cell receptor (beta chain) in context. Its antigen is as yet unknown. PCR employed 60 Vbeta and 13 Jbeta primers. Assay: immunoSEQ multiplex PCR; the TCRdb copy retains only in-frame clones and omits some. The sample gives 150,000 to 200,000 clones, 70% to 80% of which show up once; around 1.9% is in the top ten. These data belong to a study of cytomegalovirus exposure and HLA in healthy donors. Study-level points and caveats: The likely origin of a cluster of highly shared sequence variants was a sequencing artifact. Fewer than 200 TCR beta chains were listed as cytomegalovirus-associated. TCR beta V- and J-gene trimming was later associated with a missense DCLRE1C variant. By HLA locus, TCR association rates varied in a later analysis, with DRB1 showing the most and HLA-C the fewest.

Germline CDR1 MNHEY, CDR2 SVGAGI. V gave up 2 bases and J gave up 7 bases, with 9 bases separating them. The CDR3 covers 14 residues. The V and J genes are TRBV6-5 and TRBJ1-6; D call uncertain. The sequence came from a woman in her 30s in good health and CMV-seropositive. The sample comprised PBMCs. CDR3 coding DNA: TGTGCCAGCAGTTACGAGCTACTGAATTCACCCCTCCACTTT. It translates to CASSYELLNSPLHF.